Listed below are T cell receptor beta chains from one sample, sequenced in a study of long-term antiretroviral therapy in people with HIV. Clones were read by immunoSEQ multiplex PCR, and TCRdb kept only the in-frame ones, dropping some. This sample yields 7,500 to 10,000 clones, of which around 84% are seen a single time; 9.3% belongs to the top ten. This sample comprised unsorted PBMCs, obtained 0.3 years before starting antiretroviral therapy. Receptors were obtained from a man in his thirties or forties with HIV. Each CDR3 is given with its conserved first and last residue.

TRBV11-3,CASSLGTGKPYNEQFF
TRBV4-2,CASSQEQLADTYEQYF
TRBV19,CASSPSGSSYNEQFF
TRBV27,CASSLIFTGDEQYF
TRBV28,CASIFSQQDQPQHF
TRBV28,CASSDRGGQETQYF
TRBV30,CAWSVTGVRTDTQYF
TRBV4-3,CASSQDSAGSSYEQYF
TRBV4-3,CASSQFGQGATETQYF
TRBV5-4,CASSPTGGGLNTEAFF
TRBV4-1,CASSQDLAGELFF
TRBV15,CATSYTGANVLTF
TRBV7-2,CASSLGLSNSPLHF
TRBV27,CASSPMTSGNYEQYF
TRBV4-2,CASSQGSGEDTQYF
TRBV29-1,CSVAGTGGFGYTF
TRBV11-3,CASSLVAVGEQYF
TRBV6-5,CASSSTGALTGELFF
TRBV29-1,CSVEGGGRDTSTDTQYF
TRBV5-4,CASSAGAGTDGYTF
TRBV29-1,CSVEVGFNYGYTF
TRBV18,CASSPELSGTEAFF